This entry lists 32 T cell receptor beta chains sequenced from one sample in a study of blood T cell repertoires in COVID-19. Data came from immunoSEQ multiplex PCR; TCRdb stores just in-frame clones and leaves some out. The sample shows 65,000 to 85,000 clones, approximately 80% of them seen only once. Sequenced: peripheral blood. These TCRs come from a woman aged 55-69 years with acute or convalescent COVID-19.

The chain recombines TRBV7-2 with TRBJ2-3, with 9 bases identical to TRBD2. V dropped 0 bases and J dropped 4; count of bases not matched to a gene: 5. Germline V lookup: CDR1 SGHTA, CDR2 FQGNSA. The CDR3 sequence is 16 residues long. In DNA, the CDR3 is TGTGCCAGCAGCTTAGCGTTAGCGGGGGTGGCAGATACGCAGTATTTT. It codes for CASSLALAGVADTQYF. Drawing the rest from reference TRBV7-2 and TRBJ2-3, the complete variable domain is GAGVSQSPSNKVTEKGKDVELRCDPISGHTALYWYRQSLGQGLEFLIYFQGNSAPDKSGLPSDRFSAERTGGSVSTLTIQRTQQEDSAVYLCASSLALAGVADTQYFGPGTRLTVL.

The chain uses TRBV11-2 and TRBJ2-1; tentative D call: TRBD1 (6 bases). The V gene's germline CDR1 is SGHAT and CDR2 FQNNGV. The CDR3 has 15 amino acids. Trimming shortened V by 2 bases and J by 12 bases, and 20 bases separated the two germline ends. The CDR3 sequence is CASSLWTETPKGQFF. Here the CDR3 DNA reads TGTGCCAGCAGCTTATGGACAGAGACCCCAAAGGGGCAGTTCTTC.

This chain uses TRBV19 with TRBJ1-2; TRBD1 aligns across 12 bases. The CDR3 covers 14 residues. Germline-derived CDR1 and CDR2 are LNHDA and SQIVND (reference sequence). With V trimmed by 7 bases and J by 6 bases, 6 bases remained unmatched. The CDR3 DNA sequence: TGTGCCAGTACCGGGGACAGGGGGCAGGATGGCTACACCTTC. It is translated as CASTGDRGQDGYTF.

The V call is TRBV11-3, the J call TRBJ2-1; D is perhaps TRBD2 (7 bases). The germline V and J ends were trimmed by 5 bases and 0 bases, with 14 bases remaining between them. Germline V gene lookup returns CDR1 SGHNT and CDR2 YENEEA. The CDR3 length is 16 residues. The CDR3 nucleotides are TGTGCCAGCAGCCCTCGAGGGGGGGGCTCCTACAATGAGCAGTTCTTC. It is translated as CASSPRGGGSYNEQFF.

V and J are TRBV19 and TRBJ1-5; 7 bases are a match to TRBD1. The V segment lost 9 bases and the J segment 5 bases; nucleotides outside the gene matches: 7. Per germline, CDR1 LNHDA and CDR2 SQIVND (reference sequence). The CDR3 has 13 amino acids. The CDR3 loop is CASLQGLDQPQHF. In DNA, the CDR3 is TGTGCCAGCTTACAGGGGTTAGATCAGCCCCAGCATTTT.

The chain has TRBV18 and TRBJ2-5; D gene ambiguous. Deletions cut 6 bases from V and 5 bases from J, with 13 bases between. Germline V gives CDR1 KGHSH, CDR2 LQKENI. The CDR3 runs 13 residues. The CDR3 region has the DNA TGTGCCAGCTCTCCCGACCAGAGGGAGACCCAGTACTTC. It encodes CASSPDQRETQYF. Filled out from reference TRBV18 and TRBJ2-5, the complete variable domain reads NAGVMQNPRHLVRRRGQEARLRCSPMKGHSHVYWYRQLPEEGLKFMVYLQKENIIDESGMPKERFSAEFPKEGPSILRIQQVVRGDSAAYFCASSPDQRETQYFGPGTRLLVL.

This sequence joins TRBV29-1 and TRBJ1-1, with 9 positions matching TRBD1. This CDR3 comprises 13 residues. V shed 7 bases and J 6 bases; nucleotides not matched to a gene: 9. Germline values: CDR1 SQVTM, CDR2 ANQGSEA. The CDR3 region is CSAPGTGFAEAFF. The CDR3 coding sequence is TGCAGCGCTCCCGGGACAGGGTTCGCTGAAGCTTTCTTT.

The chain is built from TRBV4-1 and TRBJ2-3, with D possibly matching TRBD1 (6 bases). Germline V gives CDR1 MGHRA, CDR2 YSYEKL. The CDR3 length is 14 residues. V lost 0 bases and J lost 2, with 6 bases in between. In DNA, the CDR3 is TGCGCCAGCAGCCAAGAGGGACACACAGATACGCAGTATTTT. Translating gives CASSQEGHTDTQYF.

The table lists this clone with a count of one. The chain uses TRBV29-1 and TRBJ2-5; tentative D call: TRBD1 (6 bases). V was cut by 6 bases and J by 2 bases, with 16 bases left in between. The germline V gene encodes CDR1 SQVTM and CDR2 ANQGSEA. This CDR3 is built from 14 residues. The CDR3, as DNA: TGCAGCGTCGCTTACAGGGAGCAGCAAGAGACCCAGTACTTC. As protein: CSVAYREQQETQYF.

This chain links TRBV19 with TRBJ1-5; 9 nucleotides match TRBD1. The CDR3 runs to 13 residues. Germline V gives CDR1 LNHDA, CDR2 SQIVND (reference sequence). V lost 5 bases and J lost 10; bases outside the gene matches: 6. The CDR3 loop is CASSENRGQPQHF. In DNA form, the CDR3 reads TGTGCCAGTAGTGAAAACAGGGGGCAACCCCAGCATTTT.

The chain couples TRBV7-9 to TRBJ1-3; D ambiguous. CDR1 and CDR2 (germline): SEHNR, FQNEAQ (reference sequence). This CDR3 has 13 residues. V was cut by 1 base and J by 5 bases, with 6 bases left in between. The CDR3 coding sequence is TGTGCCAGCAGCTTAGATCCCAGAAACACCATATATTTT. Its protein product is CASSLDPRNTIYF.

This rearrangement joins TRBV7-2 to TRBJ2-2; 8 bases agree with TRBD2. Germline V CDR1 and CDR2: SGHTA, FQGNSA. The CDR3 covers 15 residues. CDR3 region: CAAPRTSLNTGELFF. The CDR3 coding sequence is TGTGCGGCCCCACGGACTAGCCTGAACACCGGGGAGCTGTTTTTT.

This chain joins TRBV28 and TRBJ1-2, with 9 bases fitting TRBD1. Germline assignment: CDR1 MDHEN and CDR2 SYDVKM. The V and J ends lost 5 bases and 3 bases, in that order; junction bases with no gene match: 4. CDR3 length equals 14 residues. The CDR3 sequence is CASSQGDRDYGYTF. The CDR3, as DNA: TGTGCCAGCAGTCAGGGGGACAGGGACTATGGCTACACCTTC.

The chain recombines TRBV5-6 with TRBJ1-2; TRBD1 matches 11 bases. CDR1 SGHDT and CDR2 YYEEEE come from the germline V gene. CDR3 length equals 17 residues. The ends lost 6 bases at V and 3 bases at J; junction bases unmatched: 13. For the CDR3, the DNA is TGTGCCAGCACCTCCCTTACTGGGGACAGGGGGGACTATGGCTACACCTTC. Translated, it gives CASTSLTGDRGDYGYTF. Filled out from reference TRBV5-6 and TRBJ1-2, the complete variable domain reads DAGVTQSPTHLIKTRGQQVTLRCSPKSGHDTVSWYQQALGQGPQFIFQYYEEEERQRGNFPDRFSGHQFPNYSSELNVNALLLGDSALYLCASTSLTGDRGDYGYTFGSGTRLTVV.

The chain combines TRBV6-2 or TRBV6-3 with TRBJ2-7; D not resolved. V dropped 6 bases and J dropped 1 base, with 13 bases sitting between them. CDR3 size: 14 residues. Germline CDR1 is MNHEY and CDR2 is SVGEGT. The CDR3 loop is CASSLEDLSYEQYF. Written as DNA, the CDR3 is TGTGCCAGCAGCCTTGAAGACTTGTCCTACGAGCAGTACTTC.

The V call is TRBV6-5, the J call TRBJ2-3, with no clear D. Trimming shortened V by 0 bases and J by 6 bases, and 13 bases separated the two germline ends. CDR1 MNHEY and CDR2 SVGAGI come from the germline V gene. The length of the CDR3 is 15 residues. CDR3 sequence: CASSYSFVSPDTQYF. CDR3 coding DNA: TGTGCCAGCAGTTACTCTTTTGTCAGTCCGGATACGCAGTATTTT.

The chain combines TRBV9 with TRBJ2-5; D may be TRBD1 (8 bases). V was trimmed by 4 bases and J by 2 bases, leaving 18 bases between them. The germline gives CDR1 SGDLS, CDR2 YYNGEE. There are 16 residues in the CDR3. The CDR3 nucleotides read TGTGCCAGCAGCACCCGTACAGGGGGGGGGCAAGAGACCCAGTACTTC. Amino acids: CASSTRTGGGQETQYF.

This chain uses TRBV6-5 with TRBJ1-2; D is possibly TRBD1 (5 bases). The length of the CDR3 is 15 residues. Trimming pared 0 bases from V and 8 bases from J, leaving 16 bases between. In germline, CDR1 is MNHEY, CDR2 SVGAGI. CDR3 coding DNA: TGTGCCAGCAGTTACTCACCGACAGCCGAGGAGGGCTACACCTTC. Protein sequence: CASSYSPTAEEGYTF.

The V and J genes are TRBV11-3 and TRBJ1-3, with 11 bases fitting TRBD1. With 5 bases clipped from V and 2 bases from J, the junction kept 5 bases outside the gene matches. The CDR3 spans 16 residues. Germline CDR1 and CDR2: SGHNT and YENEEA. This CDR3 is CASSAGQGAPGNTIYF. CDR3 nucleotide sequence: TGTGCCAGCAGCGCAGGACAGGGGGCGCCTGGAAACACCATATATTTT.

The count of this clone is one. This rearrangement joins TRBV19 to TRBJ1-5, with TRBD1 identical over 7 bases. CDR1 and CDR2 (germline): LNHDA, SQIVND (reference sequence). V was pared by 6 bases and J by 1 base, with 3 bases of the junction left unmatched. The CDR3 runs 14 residues. The DNA for the CDR3 is TGTGCCAGTAGGCACAGGGGAAGCAATCAGCCCCAGCATTTT. Protein product: CASRHRGSNQPQHF.

The chain has TRBV29-1 and TRBJ1-4, with a tentative D call TRBD1 (5 bases). Germline V lookup: CDR1 SQVTM, CDR2 ANQGSEA. V shed 3 bases and J shed 3 bases, with 8 bases lying between them. The CDR3 extends over 13 amino acids. In nucleotides, the CDR3 is TGCAGCGTTGAGGCAGGGTCTAATGAAAAACTGTTTTTT. Amino acid sequence: CSVEAGSNEKLFF.

The J gene is TRBJ1-2, the V gene TRBV10-3; 7 bases align to TRBD1. Germline-derived CDR1 and CDR2 are ENHRY and SYGVKD. Trimming cost V 8 bases and J 0 bases; bases outside gene matches: 6. The CDR3 contains 14 residues. The CDR3 DNA sequence: TGTGCCATCTCGGAGACAGGGTCTAACTATGGCTACACCTTC. Residues: CAISETGSNYGYTF.

V usage is TRBV28 and J usage is TRBJ2-1; D might be TRBD2 (5 bases). Trimming shortened V by 2 bases and J by 2 bases, and 16 bases separated the two germline ends. The CDR3 contains 17 residues. In germline, CDR1 is MDHEN, CDR2 SYDVKM. The CDR3 protein is CASSLTGARVPYNEQFF. The CDR3 DNA sequence: TGTGCCAGCAGTTTAACCGGTGCGCGGGTCCCCTACAATGAGCAGTTCTTC.

The chain has TRBV6-5 and TRBJ2-7, with D possibly TRBD1 on 6 matching bases. The CDR3 has 15 residues. The V gene lost 4 bases and the J gene lost 0 bases, with 13 bases spanning the gap. Germline assignment: CDR1 MNHEY and CDR2 SVGAGI. The CDR3 DNA reads TGTGCCAGCAGTTCCCCCGCGACAGGCTCCTACGAGCAGTACGTC. Translating gives CASSSPATGSYEQYV.

This chain joins TRBV5-1 and TRBJ2-7; the match to TRBD1 covers 8 bases. This CDR3 is 15 amino acids long. Looked up from germline, CDR1 is SGHRS and CDR2 is YFSETQ. V shed 4 bases and J 0 bases; nucleotides not matched to a gene: 6. The CDR3 bases are TGCGCCAGCAGCGTTTGGACAGGGCCCTCCTACGAGCAGTACTTC. Its protein product is CASSVWTGPSYEQYF.

This clone was observed a handful of times. V gene TRBV21-1 combines with J gene TRBJ1-4; TRBD1, the D gene given by the table, was not confirmed from the DNA. TRBV21-1 is described as a pseudogene. The CDR3 has 15 amino acids. CDR3 sequence reads: CASSNGTASKEKLFF. CDR3 nucleotide sequence: TGTGCCAGCAGCAATGGGACAGCATCTAAAGAAAAACTGTTTTTT.

The chain combines TRBV5-1 with TRBJ2-3; possible D gene TRBD1, 7 bases. Germline-derived CDR1 and CDR2 are SGHRS and YFSETQ. Deletions cut 0 bases from V and 1 base from J, with 9 bases between. The CDR3 extends over 15 amino acids. The CDR3 DNA sequence: TGCGCCAGCAGCTTGGCCAGGGGGGGCACAGATACGCAGTATTTT. Its protein is CASSLARGGTDTQYF.

The gene calls are TRBV4-2 and TRBJ1-2; perhaps TRBD1 as D (6 bases). The V gene's germline CDR1 is LGHNA and CDR2 YNFKEQ. CDR3 length: 14 residues. The germline V and J ends were trimmed by 0 bases and 5 bases, with 10 bases remaining between them. The DNA for the CDR3 is TGTGCCAGCAGCCAAGAGGGGGCGAGGTATGGCTACACCTTC. Translating gives CASSQEGARYGYTF.

This chain uses TRBV14 with TRBJ1-2, with 10 nucleotides matching TRBD1. After removal of 4 bases from V and 4 bases from J, the junction contained 9 bases not matched to a gene. The CDR3 sequence is 16 residues long. CDR1 and CDR2 (germline): SGHDN, FVKESK. CDR3: CASSPRGTGVSYGYTF. The CDR3 DNA reads TGTGCCAGCAGCCCCCGAGGGACAGGGGTTTCCTATGGCTACACCTTC.

The chain is built from TRBV24-1 and TRBJ2-1; TRBD1 matches 9 bases. This CDR3 is 15 amino acids long. Trimming at V came to 4 bases and at J to 6 bases, leaving 6 bases not matched to a gene. Germline values: CDR1 KGHDR, CDR2 SFDVKD. The CDR3 sequence is CATSDRTGEGNEQFF. CDR3 nucleotide sequence: TGTGCCACCAGTGACCGGACAGGGGAGGGCAATGAGCAGTTCTTC.

This chain links TRBV4-1 with TRBJ2-5; 7 nucleotides align to TRBD2. The trim removed 4 bases at V and 4 bases at J, leaving 3 bases unmatched. The CDR3 consists of 13 residues. The germline gives CDR1 MGHRA, CDR2 YSYEKL. The CDR3: CASSPTSRETQYF. As DNA, the CDR3 is TGCGCCAGCAGCCCGACTAGCAGAGAGACCCAGTACTTC.

This clone has just one count. The J gene is TRBJ1-2, the V gene TRBV30; TRBD1 agrees at 7 bases. V dropped 4 bases and J dropped 1; count of bases not matched to a gene: 12. CDR3 size: 16 residues. CDR1 is GTSNPN and CDR2 is SVGIG in the germline V gene (reference sequence). CDR3 in amino acids: CAWTGQDENINYGYTF. The CDR3, as DNA: TGTGCCTGGACAGGACAGGACGAAAACATTAACTATGGCTACACCTTC.